The 24 T cell receptor beta chains presented below share a single source sample, sequenced in a study of tumor-infiltrating lymphocytes in primary liver carcinoma. Starting material for RNA and DNA co-extraction consisted of roughly 17-31 mg of unsorted bulk tissue. From 500 ng total RNA, TCR beta cDNA was generated with a primer in the constant region. Three rounds of nested multiplex PCR with slightly modified ARM-PCR produced TCR beta libraries. The first two PCR rounds used TRBV1-TRBV30 primers with a Cbeta primer, approximately 9 cycles each. A single record per CDR3 protein comes from TCRdb applying MiXCR to the multiplex PCR reads. The repertoire consists of more than 95,000 distinct CDR3 sequences, with 55% to 75% occurring once and the leading ten covering 7.5% to 9%. Sequences were obtained from liver tumor tissue from sampling region 3. Subset of the sample: tumor region T3, left-lateral pole. The receptor source for this set is a woman aged 60-70 years with primary liver carcinoma and hepatitis B virus infection.

Worth noting for this clonotype: At one of its ends the junction is not consistent with the germline gene, which may arise from a read error. The genes are TRBV12-3 or TRBV12-4 and TRBJ2-2, with D possibly being TRBD2 (5 bases). There are 16 residues in the CDR3. CDR3 sequence reads: CASSLLRERGIGELFF. The CDR3 DNA reads as TGTGCCAGTAGTTTATTGCGTGAGCGAGGGATCGGGGAGCTGTTTTTT.

Details on this clonotype: A clone one base away is much larger, so this may be a read error. V is TRBV14 and J is TRBJ2-1; no clear D gene. Germline CDR1 is SGHDN and CDR2 is FVKESK. V gave up 3 bases and J gave up 4 bases, with 16 bases separating them. The CDR3 sequence is 16 residues long. The CDR3 loop is CASSQGIVWMYNEQFF. CDR3 sequence (DNA): TGTGCCAGCAGCCAGGGTATTGTTTGGATGTACAATGAGCAGTTCTTC.

V is TRBV6-2 or TRBV6-3 and J is TRBJ2-7, with 9 bases matching TRBD1. Germline V lookup: CDR1 MNHEY, CDR2 SVGEGT. The V segment lost 7 bases and the J segment 3 bases; nucleotides outside the gene matches: 10. The CDR3 spans 15 residues. CDR3 bases: TGTGCCAGCACCTCTCGACAGGGGGGAAACTACGAGCAGTACTTC. Its protein is CASTSRQGGNYEQYF.

As regards this clonotype: One end of the junction fails to match germline, which may point to a read error. The chain is built from TRBV11-2 and TRBJ1-6; the D is unclear. The CDR3 is 13 residues long. Germline-derived CDR1 and CDR2 are SGHAT and FQNNGV. CDR3 loop: CASGFVVNPPLHF. The CDR3 region has the DNA TGTGCCAGCGGCTTTGTAGTGAATCCACCCCTCCACTTT.

This chain links TRBV12-3 or TRBV12-4 with TRBJ1-6; 8 nucleotides match TRBD1. J lost 18 bases, V lost 8 bases, and 15 bases had no gene match. This CDR3 region has 13 residues. CDR3 protein: CASRTGSSSLPHF. In nucleotides, the CDR3 is TGTGCCAGCCGGACAGGGTCTAGTTCACTCCCCCACTTT.

This clonotype was counted at least ten times. The CDR3 DNA follows: TGTGCCAGCAGCTTAAGGAGCGCCACGGGTGAGCAGTTCTTC. Encoded protein: CASSLRSATGEQFF. The rearrangement uses TRBV7-8 and TRBJ2-1; D unclear. The CDR3 loop spans 14 amino acids. V was shortened by 2 bases and J by 9 bases, with 14 bases between the two germline ends. Per germline, CDR1 SGHVS and CDR2 FQNEAQ.

The CDR3 is CASSTVGNASTGELFF. CDR3 nucleotide sequence: TGCGCCAGCAGCACGGTGGGGAACGCGAGCACCGGGGAGCTGTTTTTT. V is TRBV5-1 and J is TRBJ2-2; D unclear. CDR1 SGHRS and CDR2 YFSETQ come from the germline V gene. The CDR3 loop spans 16 amino acids. Trimming took 4 bases from V and 4 from J, leaving 17 bases between them.

The genes are TRBV12-3 or TRBV12-4 and TRBJ2-7; 10 bases fit TRBD2. The CDR3 runs to 14 residues. Losses at the gene ends were 7 bases for V and 4 bases for J; bases not matched to a gene: 7. The CDR3 coding sequence is TGTGCCAGCATCCCTAGCGGGAGTGCTTACGAGCAGTACTTC. Translation: CASIPSGSAYEQYF.

Details on this clonotype: A read error may be the cause here, since a much bigger clone is one base away. The genes are TRBV10-3 and TRBJ1-1, with D possibly TRBD1 on 5 matching bases. CDR3 length equals 13 residues. The germline V gene encodes CDR1 ENHRY and CDR2 SYGVKD. The CDR3 DNA reads as TGTGCCGCCAAGCCGGGGGGGGTCACTGAAGCTTTTTTT. Translation gives CAAKPGGVTEAFF.

The sample holds many counts of this clonotype. The V gene is TRBV12-3 or TRBV12-4, the J gene TRBJ2-7; D is perhaps TRBD2 (6 bases). The CDR3 loop spans 12 amino acids. V shed 6 bases and J shed 7 bases, with 13 bases lying between them. CDR3 nucleotides: TGTGCCAGCAGCCGCTTGGAGGGAGAGCAGTACTTC. This encodes CASSRLEGEQYF.

By share, this clonotype counts as medium-sized. V gene TRBV11-2 combines with J gene TRBJ2-1; tentative D call: TRBD1 (6 bases). This CDR3 region has 14 residues. The V gene lost 5 bases and the J gene lost 8 bases, with 16 bases spanning the gap. CDR1 and CDR2 (germline): SGHAT, FQNNGV. The CDR3 protein is CASSPGGSSDEQFF. As DNA, the CDR3 is TGTGCCAGCAGCCCTGGGGGCAGTTCCGATGAGCAGTTCTTC.

This clonotype has just a few counts. The V and J genes are TRBV5-1 and TRBJ2-1; a possible D gene is TRBD2 (5 bases). The CDR3 contains 16 residues. Trimming pared 4 bases from V and 5 bases from J, leaving 19 bases between. CDR1 SGHRS and CDR2 YFSETQ come from the germline V gene. CDR3 sequence reads: CASSLYGSRRNNEQFF. The CDR3 nucleotides read TGCGCCAGCAGCCTTTACGGGTCCCGGAGGAACAATGAGCAGTTCTTC.

A note on this clonotype: One junction end does not reproduce the germline sequence, and a read error may be involved. This rearrangement joins TRBV11-2 to TRBJ2-7; D is unresolved. The germline CDR1 and CDR2 sequences are SGHAT and FQNNGV. The length of the CDR3 is 14 residues. The CDR3 nucleotides are TGTGCCAGCGGCTTAGAGCCGGGTCCGAACAAGCAGTACTTC. It yields the protein CASGLEPGPNKQYF.

A note on this clonotype: A junction end diverges from the germline sequence, so it may reflect a read error. The V gene is TRBV11-2, the J gene TRBJ1-2; D uncertain. The CDR3 loop spans 17 amino acids. CDR1 and CDR2 from the germline V gene are SGHAT and FQNNGV. As DNA, the CDR3 is TGTGCCAACAGCCCAGTTCGAGGTGTGGGAGGAAGGTATGGCTACACCTTC. This gives the protein CANSPVRGVGGRYGYTF.

To note about this clonotype: This may be a read error: a much more frequent sequence differs by one nucleotide. The chain carries TRBV5-1 and TRBJ1-2, with D possibly matching TRBD1 (6 bases). CDR1 is SGHRS and CDR2 is YFSETQ in the germline V gene. The CDR3 loop spans 14 amino acids. CDR3 nucleotide sequence: TGCGCCAGCAGCCTGAACAGGGAAATGAATGGCTACATCTTC. Translating gives CASSLNREMNGYIF.

Ten or more counts support this clonotype. The chain links TRBV4-2 to TRBJ2-7; 9 bases are shared with TRBD1. Germline V CDR1 and CDR2: LGHNA, YNFKEQ. V trimming: 2 bases; J trimming: 4 bases; junction bases outside the gene matches: 6. The CDR3 totals 15 residues. CDR3 sequence: CASSQSPGQGYEQYF. The CDR3 bases are TGTGCCAGCAGCCAATCTCCGGGACAGGGATACGAGCAGTACTTC.

Worth noting for this clonotype: A read error may account for a junction end that differs from germline. The DNA of the CDR3 is TGTGCAAGCAGCCAAGAGTCCCCTAGCGGGGGGGTATGGCCAGGAAGCATTCAGTACTTC. This codes for CASSQESPSGGVWPGSIQYF. The chain uses TRBV4-2 and TRBJ2-4, with 12 bases lining up with TRBD2. In germline, CDR1 is LGHNA, CDR2 YNFKEQ. CDR3 size: 20 residues.

This clonotype showed up just a few times. This may come from a read error, since a much larger clone is one base off. The rearrangement uses TRBV14 and TRBJ2-7; TRBD1 matches at 7 bases. The CDR3 runs to 14 residues. Looked up from germline, CDR1 is SGHDN and CDR2 is FVKESK. The CDR3, as DNA: TGTGTCAGCAGCCAGTGGACAGGTGGCTACGAGCAGTACTTC. Encoded protein: CVSSQWTGGYEQYF.

This clonotype was recorded once. Since the CDR3 does not end with the conserved phenylalanine or tryptophan, this likely comes from a read error. This chain connects TRBV12-3 or TRBV12-4 to TRBJ2-1; D gene uncertain. The CDR3 consists of 12 residues. The CDR3 here is CASSSVYNKQFL. CDR3 DNA sequence: TGTGCCAGCAGTTCGGTCTACAATAAGCAGTTCCTC.

Of note for this clonotype: At one end the junction does not follow the germline gene, possibly because of a read error. This chain joins TRBV11-2 and TRBJ2-3; D gene ambiguous. Per germline, CDR1 SGHAT and CDR2 FQNNGV. The CDR3 covers 14 residues. The CDR3 bases are TGTGCCAGCATCATCGGGCTTCCCACAGATACGCAGTTTTTT. Protein: CASIIGLPTDTQFF.

Note on this clonotype: An end of the junction differs from the germline gene, which may be a read error. The chain combines TRBV11-2 with TRBJ2-3; TRBD1 is a possible D gene (5 bases). This CDR3 is built from 14 residues. CDR1 and CDR2 (germline): SGHAT, FQNNGV. The DNA for the CDR3 is TGTACCGGCAGCATGGGGCTTCCCACTGATACACAGTATTTT. The encoded protein is CTGSMGLPTDTQYF.

Notes on this clonotype: One end of the junction varies from germline; a read error may be responsible. The chain is built from TRBV5-4 and TRBJ2-3; D not resolved. Per the germline V gene, CDR1 is SGHNT and CDR2 is YYREEE (reference sequence). The CDR3 loop spans 13 amino acids. CDR3 in DNA: TGTGCCTGCAGCATCCCGGCCGTCGATACGCAGTATTTT. Its translation is CACSIPAVDTQYF. The full variable domain, in which reference TRBV5-4 and TRBJ2-3 provide the parts outside the CDR3, is ETGVTQSPTHLIKTRGQQVTLRCSSQSGHNTVSWYQQALGQGPQFIFQYYREEENGRGNFPPRFSGLQFPNYSSELNVNALELDDSALYLCACSIPAVDTQYFGPGTRLTVL.

V usage is TRBV29-1 and J usage is TRBJ1-2, with 8 bases fitting TRBD1. V lost 6 bases, J lost 4 bases, and 10 bases stayed unmatched. The CDR3 contains 14 residues. CDR1 and CDR2 (germline): SQVTM, ANQGSEA. CDR3 sequence (DNA): TGCAGCGTGATAAAGGACAGGGCCACCTATGGCTACACCTTC. Amino acid sequence: CSVIKDRATYGYTF. Full variable domain (outside the CDR3, taken from reference TRBV29-1 and TRBJ1-2): SAVISQKPSRDICQRGTSLTIQCQVDSQVTMMFWYRQQPGQSLTLIATANQGSEATYESGFVIDKFPISRPNLTFSTLTVSNMSPEDSSIYLCSVIKDRATYGYTFGSGTRLTVV.

In this sample, this clonotype turned up many times. J is TRBJ2-1 and V is TRBV29-1; tentatively, D is TRBD2 (7 bases). V lost 7 bases and J 7 bases, leaving 20 bases between the germline ends. Looked up from germline, CDR1 is SQVTM and CDR2 is ANQGSEA. The CDR3 has 14 amino acids. The CDR3 nucleotides read TGCAGCGCAATCCATCGGGGGGCACTTAATGAGCAGTTCTTC. Its translation is CSAIHRGALNEQFF.